The present entry profiles one T cell receptor beta chain with its context. The CDR3 contains 16 residues. CDR1 and CDR2 from the germline V gene are SGHDT and YYEEEE. The V and J ends lost 3 bases and 5 bases, in that order; junction bases with no gene match: 10. This sample stems from a study of blood T cell repertoires in COVID-19. The age range of participants was about 18 to 95 years, with residence in about two dozen US areas. Sequencing was performed with immunoSEQ multiplex PCR; in TCRdb, only in-frame clones are kept and a portion is missing. The sample gives about 230,000 clones, about 90% of which show up once; approximately 4.3% is in the top ten.

V usage is TRBV5-6 and J usage is TRBJ1-5; 8 bases map to TRBD1. The sequence came from a woman aged 25 to 39 with acute COVID-19. Specimen: PBMCs or T cells enriched from blood (not recorded which). The CDR3 loop reads CASSWGPGQVYQPQHF. Here the CDR3 DNA reads TGTGCCAGCAGCTGGGGCCCGGGACAGGTATATCAGCCCCAGCATTTT.